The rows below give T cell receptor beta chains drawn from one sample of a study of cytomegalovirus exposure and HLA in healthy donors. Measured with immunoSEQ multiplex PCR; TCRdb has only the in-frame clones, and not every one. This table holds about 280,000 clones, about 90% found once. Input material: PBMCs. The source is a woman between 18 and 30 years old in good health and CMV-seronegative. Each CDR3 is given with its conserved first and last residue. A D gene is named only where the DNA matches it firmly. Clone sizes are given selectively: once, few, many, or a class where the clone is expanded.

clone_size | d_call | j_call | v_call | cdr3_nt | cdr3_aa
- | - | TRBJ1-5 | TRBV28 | TGTGCCAGCAGTTTACAGGGATCCGGTAGCAATCAGCCCCAGCATTTT | CASSLQGSGSNQPQHF
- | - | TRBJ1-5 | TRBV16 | TGTGCCAGTAGCCCGGCCGGGGGGGGTCAGCCCCAGCATTTT | CASSPAGGGQPQHF
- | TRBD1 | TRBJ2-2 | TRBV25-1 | TGTGCCAGCAGCCCGGGACAGGGGGCAGGGGACACCGGGGAGCTGTTTTTT | CASSPGQGAGDTGELFF
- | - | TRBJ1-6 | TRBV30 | TGTGCCTGGATTCGGAGCTCCTATAATTCACCCCTCCACTTT | CAWIRSSYNSPLHF
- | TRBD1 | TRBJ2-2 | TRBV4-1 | TGCGCCAGCAGCCGGGACAGAACCACCGGGGAGCTGTTTTTT | CASSRDRTTGELFF
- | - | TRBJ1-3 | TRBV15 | TGTGCCACCAGCAGAGATCGGGAGGTTAGCTCTGGAAACACCATATATTTT | CATSRDREVSSGNTIYF
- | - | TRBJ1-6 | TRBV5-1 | TGCGCCAGCAGCTTGGGAACAGCCAGCATTAATTCACCCCTCCACTTT | CASSLGTASINSPLHF
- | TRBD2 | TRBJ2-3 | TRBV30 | TGTGCCTGGAGTGGGGGAGGGGGCACAGATACGCAGTATTTT | CAWSGGGGTDTQYF
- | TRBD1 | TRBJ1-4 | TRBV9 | TGTGCCAGCAGCGTAGCAGGGGGGCTTGGGGAAAAACTGTTTTTT | CASSVAGGLGEKLFF
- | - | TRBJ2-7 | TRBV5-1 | TGCGCCAGCAGCTACGGGACACTACCCTCCTACGAGCAGTACTTC | CASSYGTLPSYEQYF
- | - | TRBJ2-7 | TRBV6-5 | TGTGCCAGCAGTCCAGTGGACAGAGCCTACGAGCAGTACTTC | CASSPVDRAYEQYF
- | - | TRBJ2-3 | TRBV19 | TGTGCCAGTAGTAAAGTAAGAGGAGTCTACTCCACAGATACGCAGTATTTT | CASSKVRGVYSTDTQYF
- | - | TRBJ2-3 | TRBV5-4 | TGTGCCAGCAGCCTTACAGGGTACCCGCAGTATTTT | CASSLTGYPQYF
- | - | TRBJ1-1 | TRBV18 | TGTGCCAGCTCACCCAACCCGGACAGTCATTGTTTCTTT | CASSPNPDSHCFF
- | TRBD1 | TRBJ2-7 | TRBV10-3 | TGTGCCATCAGTGAAAGGACAGGGGTGCACGAGCAGTACTTC | CAISERTGVHEQYF
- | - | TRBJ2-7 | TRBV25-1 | TGTGCCAGCAGTGAACCCCCCAGGGGGGAAAGGACCTACGAGCAGTACTTC | CASSEPPRGERTYEQYF
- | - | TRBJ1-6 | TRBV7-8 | TGTGCCAGCAGCTTAAAACCACAAGGCGGGTCCTATAATTCACCCCTCCACTTT | CASSLKPQGGSYNSPLHF
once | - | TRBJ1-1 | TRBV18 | TGTGCCAGCTCACCACTGCAACAGGGTGGGAACACTGAAGCTTTCTTT | CASSPLQQGGNTEAFF
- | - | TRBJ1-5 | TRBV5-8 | TGTGCCAGCAGCTTCGGTCAGCCCCAGCATTTT | CASSFGQPQHF
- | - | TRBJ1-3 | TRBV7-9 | TGTTCCAGCAGCCCTACAGGGCCCGGAAACACCATATATTTT | CSSSPTGPGNTIYF
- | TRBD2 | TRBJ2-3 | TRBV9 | TGTGCCAGCAGACCTAGCGGGGGGGCAATAGATACGCAGTATTTT | CASRPSGGAIDTQYF
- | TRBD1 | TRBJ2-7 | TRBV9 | TGTGCCAGCAGCGTGGCTTTCTGGACAGGGGGCAGGTACGAGCAGTACTTC | CASSVAFWTGGRYEQYF
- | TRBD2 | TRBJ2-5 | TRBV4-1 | TGCGCCAGCAGCGTAGACCCGGGAGGTGATGAGCAGTACTTC | CASSVDPGGDEQYF
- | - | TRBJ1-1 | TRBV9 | TGTGCCAGCAGCGATCAGACAGCCAACACTGAAGCTTTCTTT | CASSDQTANTEAFF
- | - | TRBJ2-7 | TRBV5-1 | TGCGCCAGCAGCTTCGACAGCACCTACGAGCAGTACTTC | CASSFDSTYEQYF
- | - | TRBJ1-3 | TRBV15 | TGTGCCACCAGCAGAGACCTGCGGAACACCATATATTTT | CATSRDLRNTIYF
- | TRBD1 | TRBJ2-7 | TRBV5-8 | TGTGCCAGCAGCTTGGCCGGGACAGGGCAGCACGAGCAGTACTTC | CASSLAGTGQHEQYF
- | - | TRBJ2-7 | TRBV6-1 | TGTGCCAGCAGTGAAATGGCTTCGTCTCTTCCCTACGAGCAGTACTTC | CASSEMASSLPYEQYF
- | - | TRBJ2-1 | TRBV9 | TGTGCCAGCAGCGTTGGAGTTGGCCGGATCCAACCGGGGAGTGAGCAGTTCTTC | CASSVGVGRIQPGSEQFF
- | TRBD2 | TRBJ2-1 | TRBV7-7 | TGTGCCAGCAGCTTGGCGGGGACTAACAATGAGCAGTTCTTC | CASSLAGTNNEQFF
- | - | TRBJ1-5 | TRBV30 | TGTGCCTGGAGTCCCTATAGCAATCAGCCCCAGCATTTT | CAWSPYSNQPQHF
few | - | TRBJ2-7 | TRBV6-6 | TGTGCCAGCAGGTTAAAGGGGGAAGGAGCCCCTTACGAGCAGTACTTC | CASRLKGEGAPYEQYF
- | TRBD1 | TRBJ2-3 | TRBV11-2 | TGTGCCAGCAGCTTATGGAACAGGGGGGCAGATACGCAGTATTTT | CASSLWNRGADTQYF